This TCR beta chain was sequenced in a study of blood T cell repertoires in COVID-19 (dated by TCRdb to 2018 to 2020). For the study in its entirety: Samples from collaborators originated in the United States, Italy and Spain and spanned both the acute and convalescent phases of COVID-19. Samples came from the ongoing ImmuneRACE study (first 160 participants) plus 1,254 subjects from 6 global collaborators. Where available, HLA class I and class II types were obtained from metadata supplied by the sample provider rather than from assay-based typing. A freely available public database, intended as a resource for researchers studying the immune response to SARS-CoV-2, is where the repertoires were released. The dataset comprised deeply sampled blood TCRbeta repertoires from subjects exposed to, actively infected with, or recovered from COVID-19. The sample metadata nearly always contained a de-identified subject ID, COVID-19 status, age in years and sex. The material from the prospective study consisted of cDNA or gDNA derived from T cells, B-cell-depleted T cells, or PBMCs. Overall results and qualifications from the work: Clinical and demographic metadata were provided uncurated, with the amount varying by source and participant.

TCRbeta CDR3 regions were amplified from genomic DNA by means of the immunoSEQ Assay, a bias-controlled multiplex PCR. The paper's processing steps were these. Within the assay, amplification of reference gene primers was used to estimate how many nucleated cells each sample contained. To quantify the absolute abundance of each unique TCRbeta CDR3 rearrangement, sequence reads were collapsed and filtered. For each sample, productive Simpson clonality was calculated as the square root of Simpson's diversity index over productive rearrangements. TCRdb took over this immuneACCESS table, retaining in-frame rearrangements with V and J assigned. Such tables are incomplete; in checked studies, under half of the missing clones stem from an unresolved V gene, and the remainder is unexplained. V, J and clone size were drawn from that table, and D and trimming were deduced from the DNA. The sample table contains approximately 130,000 clones; only one count was recorded for 60% to 85% of them. Around 20% of the sample is held by the ten biggest clonotypes.

A distance of 13 bases separates the germline ends of V and J, which lose 6 bases and 6 bases respectively. CDR1 SGHRS and CDR2 YFSETQ were looked up in the germline V gene. Counted from cysteine to phenylalanine, this CDR3 has 13 amino acids. The retained sequence is limited to the CDR3, 39 bases, with the frame set at the first base. Whole blood was collected in K2EDTA tubes by collaborating institutions according to the institutions' own protocols. For TCRbeta analysis, collaborator samples were shipped as frozen whole blood, as isolated PBMCs, or as DNA extracted from either sample type. For this clone: Its target antigen remains unknown. No base qualities exist here, and no much larger clone lies one base off it.

The receptor's source is a man at least 80 years old with acute or convalescent COVID-19. Sequencing was done on a sample of peripheral blood. The chain is encoded by TRBV5-1 joined to TRBJ2-1; perhaps TRBD2 is the D gene, with 5 bases matching. CDR3 reads: CASTLDGLNEQFF. The DNA sequence is given as TGCGCCAGCACACTGGACGGACTCAATGAGCAGTTCTTC.